This T cell receptor beta chain was obtained from a study of regulatory T cells in long-lasting Graves disease. Study summary: Patients with new Graves' disease had used antithyroid drugs below 3 months.

Noted time point: newly diagnosed GD, antithyroid drugs for less than 3 months. PBMC-derived RNA was used for the TCR library. The authors built TCR beta libraries using iRepertoire HTBI primers and Arm-PCR of CDR3 regions. TCRdb redid the calling of the multiplex PCR reads with MiXCR, one entry per CDR3 protein. The sample consists of 550,000 to 600,000 distinct CDR3 sequences, 15% to 20% of them appearing once. About this clonotype itself: A much larger clonotype is one base distant, so this may be a read error.

These same data were also listed under a study on T cells in Graves' hyperthyroidism and ophthalmopathy. As reported in that work: Diagnosis of hyperthyroidism was new in patients aged 18 to 65, and its duration was under 2 months. The study excluded patients with uncontrolled infection, other autoimmune disease, pregnancy or lactation.

The sample here was peripheral blood mononuclear cells (PBMCs), taken at new diagnosis, from a patient treated with antithyroid drugs. This TCR came from a man aged 18 to 29 with Graves disease.

CDR3 region: CASSFPSGLAGGLYNEQFF. CDR3 coding DNA: TGTGCCAGCAGCTTCCCCTCGGGACTAGCGGGAGGGCTCTACAATGAGCAGTTCTTC. This sequence joins TRBV11-2 and TRBJ2-5; 16 bases are shared with TRBD2. The better agreement between TRBJ2-1 and the DNA end casts doubt on the J call. The germline gives CDR1 SGHAT, CDR2 FQNNGV. This CDR3 has 19 amino acids.